This T cell receptor beta chain was identified in a study of T cell repertoires in aging, cancer and after chemotherapy. TRB rearrangements spanning V, D and J were amplified using mixed TRB-A/B primers. TCRdb reprocessed the multiplex PCR reads with MiXCR, giving one entry per CDR3 protein. The data show more than 1,200 distinct CDR3 sequences, 22% seen once. Amplification of TCR beta used genomic DNA extracted from peripheral blood. Material: blood. The clonotype originates from a human donor with a solid tumor.

CDR3 loop: CASSTDRGRRNTEAFF. The CDR3 DNA is TGTGCCAGCAGTACGGACAGGGGGCGACGGAACACTGAAGCTTTCTTT. The chain has TRBV12-3 or TRBV12-4 and TRBJ1-1; 11 positions agree with TRBD1. V dropped 5 bases and J dropped 1; count of bases not matched to a gene: 6. The CDR3 covers 16 residues.